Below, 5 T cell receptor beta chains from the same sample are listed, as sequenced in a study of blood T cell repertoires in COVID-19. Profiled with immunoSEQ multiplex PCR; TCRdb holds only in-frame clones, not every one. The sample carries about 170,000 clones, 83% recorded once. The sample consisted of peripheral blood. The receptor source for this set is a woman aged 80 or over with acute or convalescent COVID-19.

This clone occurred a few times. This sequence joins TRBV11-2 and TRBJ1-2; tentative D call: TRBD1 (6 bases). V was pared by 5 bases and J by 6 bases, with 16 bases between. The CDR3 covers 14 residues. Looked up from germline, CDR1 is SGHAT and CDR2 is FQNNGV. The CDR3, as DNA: TGTGCCAGCAGCGATCCGGGACAACGCCATGGCTACACCTTC. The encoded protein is CASSDPGQRHGYTF.

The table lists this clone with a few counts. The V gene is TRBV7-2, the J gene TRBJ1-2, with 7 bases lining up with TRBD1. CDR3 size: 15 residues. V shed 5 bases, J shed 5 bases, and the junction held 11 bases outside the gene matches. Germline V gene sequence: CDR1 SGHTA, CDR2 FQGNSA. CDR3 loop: CASSPGTAYPYGYTF. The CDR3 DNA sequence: TGTGCCAGCAGCCCCGGGACAGCGTATCCGTATGGCTACACCTTC.

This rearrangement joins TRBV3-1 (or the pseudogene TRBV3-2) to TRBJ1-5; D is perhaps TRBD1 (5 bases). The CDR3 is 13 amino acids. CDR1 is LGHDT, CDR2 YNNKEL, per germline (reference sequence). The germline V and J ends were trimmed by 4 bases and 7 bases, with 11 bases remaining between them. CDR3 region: CASSRQGEQPQHF. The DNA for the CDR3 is TGTGCCAGCAGCCGTCAGGGCGAGCAGCCCCAGCATTTT.

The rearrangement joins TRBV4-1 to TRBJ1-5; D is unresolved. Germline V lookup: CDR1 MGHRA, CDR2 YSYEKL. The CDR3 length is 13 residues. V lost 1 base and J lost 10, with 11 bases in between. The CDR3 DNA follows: TGCGCCAGCAGCCAAGTTCCGGGAGGACCCCAGCATTTT. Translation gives CASSQVPGGPQHF.

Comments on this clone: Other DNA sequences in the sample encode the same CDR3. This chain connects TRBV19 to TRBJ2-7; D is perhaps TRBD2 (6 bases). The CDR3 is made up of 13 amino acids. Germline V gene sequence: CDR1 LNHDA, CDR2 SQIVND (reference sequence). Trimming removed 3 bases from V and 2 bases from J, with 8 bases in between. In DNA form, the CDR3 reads TGTGCCAGTAGTATTGGCGGGGCCTACGAGCAGTACTTC. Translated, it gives CASSIGGAYEQYF.